The 22 T cell receptor beta chains presented below share a single source sample, sequenced in a study of blood T cell repertoires in COVID-19. Assay: immunoSEQ multiplex PCR; the TCRdb copy retains only in-frame clones and omits some. The sample lists some 200,000 clones; around 81% were seen once. Sequencing used PBMCs or T cells enriched from blood (not recorded which). The receptors come from a woman aged 50 to 60 with acute COVID-19.

The CDR3 bases are TGTGCCAGCAGCCAAGTCTCGGATGAAAAACTGTTTTTT. This encodes CASSQVSDEKLFF. The rearrangement links TRBV3-1 (or the pseudogene TRBV3-2) to TRBJ1-4; D is undetermined. Germline lookup yields CDR1 LGHDT and CDR2 YNNKEL (reference sequence). Trimming removed 1 base from V and 6 bases from J, with 6 bases in between. CDR3 length equals 13 residues.

V gene TRBV10-3 combines with J gene TRBJ1-1; a weak D match, TRBD1 (6 bases). Germline V gene data show CDR1 as ENHRY and CDR2 as SYGVKD. This CDR3 contains 15 residues. With 4 bases removed from V and 0 bases from J, the gap between germline ends came to 12 bases. CDR3 nucleotides: TGTGCCATCAGTGCGGGGGGGGCGATGAACACTGAAGCTTTCTTT. It translates to CAISAGGAMNTEAFF.

This clone was observed a single time. CDR3 region: CAIPQVGRADTQYF. In DNA, the CDR3 is TGTGCCATCCCCCAGGTGGGGCGCGCAGATACGCAGTATTTT. The chain carries TRBV21-1 and TRBJ2-3; TRBD1 is the table's D call and was not checked against the DNA. TRBV21-1 is tagged as a pseudogene. The CDR3 runs 14 residues.

This clone has just a few counts. The rearrangement joins TRBV30 to TRBJ1-1; D gene unclear. The CDR3 is 12 residues long. Germline V gene lookup returns CDR1 GTSNPN and CDR2 SVGIG (reference sequence). Deletions cut 8 bases from V and 7 bases from J, with 17 bases between. The CDR3 nucleotides are TGTGCCGCCGGTAGGACTAACTTTGAAGCTTTCTTT. Translating gives CAAGRTNFEAFF.

V gene TRBV3-1 (or the pseudogene TRBV3-2) combines with J gene TRBJ2-1, with 16 bases aligning to TRBD2. Trimming took 4 bases from V and 9 from J; bases not matched to a gene: 12. Germline CDR1 LGHDT, CDR2 YNNKEL (reference sequence). CDR3 length equals 18 residues. The CDR3 DNA sequence: TGTGCCAGCAGCCGGACACCCGGGACTAGCGGGAGGGCCACTGAGCAGTTCTTC. This encodes CASSRTPGTSGRATEQFF.

This chain joins TRBV5-4 and TRBJ1-1, with a weak D call TRBD1 (5 bases). The germline V and J ends were trimmed by 1 base and 5 bases, with 15 bases remaining between them. Looked up from germline, CDR1 is SGHNT and CDR2 is YYREEE (reference sequence). CDR3 length equals 15 residues. Here the CDR3 DNA reads TGTGCCAGCAGCTTGTTTGGCCCGGACATAACTGAAGCTTTCTTT. Its translation: CASSLFGPDITEAFF.

J is TRBJ2-3 and V is TRBV29-1; possibly TRBD1 for D (6 bases). V lost 8 bases, J lost 0 bases, and 12 bases lay in between. The CDR3 has 13 amino acids. Germline assignment: CDR1 SQVTM and CDR2 ANQGSEA. The CDR3 sequence: CSFGGGSTDTQYF. The CDR3 DNA follows: TGCAGCTTTGGGGGCGGAAGCACAGATACGCAGTATTTT.

This chain joins TRBV18 and TRBJ1-4; a possible D gene is TRBD1 (5 bases). The V end lost 3 bases, the J end lost 8 bases, and 16 bases lay between the germline ends. Germline V gene sequence: CDR1 KGHSH, CDR2 LQKENI. The CDR3 covers 15 residues. In nucleotides, the CDR3 is TGTGCCAGCTCACCGTGGGCGGACGCAGGGGAAAAACTGTTTTTT. It translates to CASSPWADAGEKLFF.

V usage is TRBV11-3 and J usage is TRBJ1-6; TRBD1 might be the D (5 bases). This CDR3 region has 14 residues. With 6 bases removed from V and 10 bases from J, the gap between germline ends came to 16 bases. Germline CDR1 and CDR2: SGHNT and YENEEA. CDR3 amino acids: CASRTDTRGSPLHF. In nucleotides, the CDR3 is TGTGCCAGCAGGACGGACACCCGGGGGTCACCCCTCCACTTT. Based on the CDR3 plus reference TRBV11-3 and TRBJ1-6, the full variable domain is EAGVVQSPRYKIIEKKQPVAFWCNPISGHNTLYWYLQNLGQGPELLIRYENEEAVDDSQLPKDRFSAERLKGVDSTLKIQPAELGDSAVYLCASRTDTRGSPLHFGNGTRLTVT.

V usage is TRBV11-3 and J usage is TRBJ2-2, with TRBD1 matching over 7 bases. The CDR3 totals 15 residues. Germline V gene sequence: CDR1 SGHNT, CDR2 YENEEA. The V segment lost 6 bases and the J segment 6 bases; nucleotides outside the gene matches: 10. CDR3: CASSTQGVGSGELFF. In nucleotides, the CDR3 is TGTGCCAGCAGTACCCAGGGGGTCGGATCCGGGGAGCTGTTTTTT.

For this clone: This may arise from a read error, as a much more abundant clone is one base away. Different DNA sequences within this sample yield the same CDR3. The chain links TRBV28 to TRBJ1-1; D not resolved. The CDR3 loop spans 12 amino acids. Trimming took off 2 bases at V and 2 bases at J, with 3 bases between the two ends. CDR1 is MDHEN, CDR2 SYDVKM, per germline. CDR3 sequence (DNA): TGTGCCAGCAGTTTACAAAACACTGAAGCTTTCTTT. As protein: CASSLQNTEAFF.

In nucleotides, the CDR3 is TGCAGCGTCCGACAGTCCAATGAAAAACTGTTTTTT. This codes for CSVRQSNEKLFF. The chain recombines TRBV29-1 with TRBJ1-4; D is perhaps TRBD1 (5 bases). Trimming shortened V by 6 bases and J by 5 bases, and 10 bases separated the two germline ends. The CDR3 is 12 residues long. CDR1 is SQVTM, CDR2 ANQGSEA, per germline.

The chain has TRBV28 and TRBJ2-7, with D possibly matching TRBD1 (6 bases). Trimming left V 3 bases short and J 3 bases short, with 12 bases between. The CDR3 length is 14 residues. Germline assignment: CDR1 MDHEN and CDR2 SYDVKM. CDR3 DNA: TGTGCCAGCAGTTTTACAGGGAGATACTACGAGCAGTACTTC. This gives the protein CASSFTGRYYEQYF.

The chain is built from TRBV6-1 and TRBJ1-2; D is possibly TRBD1 (6 bases). The germline V gene has CDR1 MNHNS and CDR2 SASEGT. CDR3 length equals 16 residues. V dropped 1 base and J dropped 5 bases, with 17 bases sitting between them. CDR3 residues: CASSEDPGQHLYGYTF. The DNA of the CDR3 is TGTGCCAGCAGTGAAGACCCAGGACAGCACCTATATGGCTACACCTTC.

This chain joins TRBV27 and TRBJ1-5; maybe TRBD1 (5 bases). This CDR3 is built from 15 residues. Trimming removed 5 bases from V and 1 base from J, with 12 bases in between. Germline CDR1 and CDR2: MNHEY and SMNVEV (reference sequence). The CDR3 region has the DNA TGTGCCAGCAGTCCCGCCGCAGGGAGCAATCAGCCCCAGCATTTT. Its translation is CASSPAAGSNQPQHF.

This clone was recorded a few times. The V gene is TRBV29-1, the J gene TRBJ2-2; 9 bases are shared with TRBD1. The CDR3 sequence is 15 residues long. The junction had 11 bases not matched to a gene; V was cut back by 5 bases and J by 7 bases. Per the germline V gene, CDR1 is SQVTM and CDR2 is ANQGSEA. The CDR3 DNA reads TGCAGCGTTAAAACAGGGGGCAAGGAAAACGGGGAGCTGTTTTTT. Amino acids: CSVKTGGKENGELFF.

The rearrangement uses TRBV28 and TRBJ1-1, with 7 bases that match TRBD1. J lost 0 bases, V lost 6 bases, and 10 bases had no gene match. CDR3 length: 16 amino acids. The germline V gene has CDR1 MDHEN and CDR2 SYDVKM. The CDR3 bases are TGTGCCAGCAGATCCCCGGGACAGCCCATGAACACTGAAGCTTTCTTT. Its translation: CASRSPGQPMNTEAFF.

This clone was observed a single time. The genes are TRBV7-2 and TRBJ2-1; 16 positions match TRBD2. Germline V CDR1 and CDR2: SGHTA, FQGNSA. There are 16 residues in the CDR3. The V gene end was trimmed by 5 bases and the J gene end by 7 bases; junction bases not matched to a gene: 5. The CDR3 protein is CASSRPGLAGGNEQFF. In DNA form, the CDR3 reads TGTGCCAGCAGCAGACCGGGACTAGCGGGAGGGAATGAGCAGTTCTTC.

This clone turned up a few times. This chain joins TRBV7-8 and TRBJ1-1, with TRBD1 matching over 9 bases. V was clipped by 5 bases and J by 6 bases; unmatched bases: 7. CDR3 size: 14 residues. Germline values: CDR1 SGHVS, CDR2 FQNEAQ. The CDR3 loop reads CASSVRDRDAEAFF. In DNA, the CDR3 is TGTGCCAGCAGCGTCCGGGACAGGGATGCTGAAGCTTTCTTT.

The chain carries TRBV19 and TRBJ2-1; D is uncertain. The CDR3 runs to 12 residues. Trimming removed 1 base from V and 9 bases from J, with 7 bases in between. Germline assignment: CDR1 LNHDA and CDR2 SQIVND (reference sequence). CDR3 protein: CASSIGAAEQFF. CDR3 bases: TGTGCCAGTAGTATAGGGGCAGCTGAGCAGTTCTTC.

This clone was counted a few times. The chain recombines TRBV28 with TRBJ1-3, with unresolved D. CDR3 length equals 15 residues. V was cut by 4 bases and J by 0 bases, with 10 bases left in between. Germline assignment: CDR1 MDHEN and CDR2 SYDVKM. The CDR3, as DNA: TGTGCCAGCAGTTCGGGGTTCTTCTCTGGAAACACCATATATTTT. Amino acids: CASSSGFFSGNTIYF.

The chain employs TRBV28 and TRBJ2-7; D possibly corresponds to TRBD1 (6 bases). V shed 2 bases and J shed 6 bases, with 11 bases lying between them. Germline V gene lookup returns CDR1 MDHEN and CDR2 SYDVKM. The CDR3 is made up of 13 amino acids. CDR3 sequence reads: CASSLVRGGEQYF. The CDR3 DNA follows: TGTGCCAGCAGTTTAGTGAGAGGGGGCGAGCAGTACTTC.